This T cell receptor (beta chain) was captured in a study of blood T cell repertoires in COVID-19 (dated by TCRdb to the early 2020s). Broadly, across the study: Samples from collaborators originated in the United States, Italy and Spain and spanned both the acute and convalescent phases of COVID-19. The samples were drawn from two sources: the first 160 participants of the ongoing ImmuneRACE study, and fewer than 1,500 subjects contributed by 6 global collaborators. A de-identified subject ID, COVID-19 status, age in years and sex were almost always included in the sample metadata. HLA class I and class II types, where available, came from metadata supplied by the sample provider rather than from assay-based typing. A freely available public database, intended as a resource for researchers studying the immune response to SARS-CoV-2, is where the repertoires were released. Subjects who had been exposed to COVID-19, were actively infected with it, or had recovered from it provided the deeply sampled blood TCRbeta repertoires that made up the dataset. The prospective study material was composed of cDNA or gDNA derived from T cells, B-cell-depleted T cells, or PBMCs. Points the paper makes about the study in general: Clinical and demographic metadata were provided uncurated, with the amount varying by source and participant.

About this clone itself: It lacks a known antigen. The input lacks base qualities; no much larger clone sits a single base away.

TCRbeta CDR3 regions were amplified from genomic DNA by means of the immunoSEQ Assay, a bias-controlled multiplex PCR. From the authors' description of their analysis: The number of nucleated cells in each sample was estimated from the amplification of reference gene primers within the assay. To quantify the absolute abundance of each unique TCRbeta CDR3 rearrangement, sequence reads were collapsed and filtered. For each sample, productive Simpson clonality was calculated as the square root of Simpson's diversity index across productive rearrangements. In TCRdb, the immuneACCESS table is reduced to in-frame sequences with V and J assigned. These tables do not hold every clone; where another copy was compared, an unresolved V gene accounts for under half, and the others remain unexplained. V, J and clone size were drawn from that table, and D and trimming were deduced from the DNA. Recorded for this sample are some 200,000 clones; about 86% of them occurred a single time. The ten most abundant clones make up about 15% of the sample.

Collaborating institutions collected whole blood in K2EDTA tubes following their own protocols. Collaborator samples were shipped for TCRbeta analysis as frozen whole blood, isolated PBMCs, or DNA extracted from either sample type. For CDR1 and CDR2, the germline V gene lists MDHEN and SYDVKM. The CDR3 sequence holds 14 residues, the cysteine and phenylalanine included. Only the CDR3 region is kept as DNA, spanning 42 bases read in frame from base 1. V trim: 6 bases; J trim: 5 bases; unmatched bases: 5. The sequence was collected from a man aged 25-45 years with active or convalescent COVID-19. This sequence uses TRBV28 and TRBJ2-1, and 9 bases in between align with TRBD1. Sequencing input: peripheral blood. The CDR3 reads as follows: CASRSGTGNNEQFF. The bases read TGTGCCAGCAGGTCCGGGACAGGGAACAATGAGCAGTTCTTC.